The 27 T cell receptor beta chains below come from one sample, sequenced in a study of OX40 agonist ivuxolimab in advanced cancers. Assay: immunoSEQ multiplex PCR; the TCRdb copy retains only in-frame clones and omits some. The sample lists nearly 80,000 clones, about 95% occurring once. The source material was CD4+ or CD8+ T cells sorted from blood, sampled in a trial of the OX40 agonist ivuxolimab. The receptors derive from an adult with an advanced solid tumor such as melanoma, head and neck, liver or kidney cancer.

The V call is TRBV7-9, the J call TRBJ2-7; D is uncertain. Deletions cut 3 bases from V and 6 bases from J, with 6 bases between. The CDR3 contains 11 residues. Germline V gene sequence: CDR1 SEHNR, CDR2 FQNEAQ (reference sequence). The CDR3 here is CASSLGLEQYF. CDR3 bases: TGTGCCAGCAGCTTGGGCCTCGAGCAGTACTTC.

This clone was observed once. The rearrangement uses TRBV6-6 and TRBJ1-1; D gene unclear. CDR1 is MNHNY, CDR2 SVGAGI, per germline (reference sequence). V was shortened by 6 bases and J by 7 bases, with 12 bases between the two germline ends. The CDR3 has 12 amino acids. The CDR3: CASRLNSVEAFF. The CDR3 nucleotides read TGTGCCAGCAGACTTAACAGCGTTGAAGCTTTCTTT.

J is TRBJ1-3 and V is TRBV14; a weak D match, TRBD1 (5 bases). CDR3 length: 14 amino acids. CDR1 and CDR2 from the germline V gene are SGHDN and FVKESK. With 2 bases removed from V and 7 bases from J, the gap between germline ends came to 12 bases. The CDR3, as DNA: TGTGCCAGCAGCCAATATAGGGGAGAGAACACCATATATTTT. Protein: CASSQYRGENTIYF.

The chain links TRBV6-5 to TRBJ2-1; D might be TRBD2 (6 bases). Germline V gene data show CDR1 as MNHEY and CDR2 as SVGAGI. CDR3 length: 13 amino acids. Deletions cut 6 bases from V and 6 bases from J, with 12 bases between. CDR3 DNA: TGTGCCAGCAGAGGAGGGCCCGTCAATGAGCAGTTCTTC. Translation gives CASRGGPVNEQFF.

The table lists this clone with a few counts. The gene calls are TRBV30 and TRBJ1-1; D is perhaps TRBD1 (5 bases). The CDR3 runs 12 residues. Germline CDR1 is GTSNPN and CDR2 is SVGIG (reference sequence). Trimming pared 6 bases from V and 3 bases from J, leaving 11 bases between. In DNA form, the CDR3 reads TGTGCCTGTGACAGTTACGACACTGAAGCTTTCTTT. Translating gives CACDSYDTEAFF.

The V and J genes are TRBV29-1 and TRBJ2-1; 7 nucleotides line up with TRBD1. In germline, CDR1 is SQVTM, CDR2 ANQGSEA. The CDR3 has 13 amino acids. Trimming cost V 2 bases and J 7 bases; bases outside gene matches: 5. The CDR3 sequence is CSVEKGQPNEQFF. CDR3 DNA: TGCAGCGTTGAAAAGGGACAGCCTAATGAGCAGTTCTTC.

This clone was seen once. The rearrangement joins TRBV13 to TRBJ2-2; a weak D match, TRBD2 (6 bases). V was cut by 4 bases and J by 4 bases, with 10 bases left in between. The germline gives CDR1 PRHDT, CDR2 FYEKMQ (reference sequence). The CDR3 is 14 residues long. CDR3 loop: CASSSWGGTGELFF. CDR3 DNA: TGTGCCAGCAGCTCCTGGGGAGGCACCGGGGAGCTGTTTTTT.

The chain uses TRBV28 and TRBJ1-6; a weak D match, TRBD1 (6 bases). V dropped 3 bases and J dropped 7 bases, with 16 bases sitting between them. CDR1 and CDR2 from the germline V gene are MDHEN and SYDVKM. This CDR3 has 16 amino acids. The CDR3 bases are TGTGCCAGCAGTTTTTATCCAGGGGAAGGCAATTCACCCCTCCACTTT. Protein product: CASSFYPGEGNSPLHF.

The rearrangement uses TRBV7-9 and TRBJ1-1; D possibly corresponds to TRBD1 (6 bases). V lost 3 bases and J lost 4, with 12 bases in between. In germline, CDR1 is SEHNR, CDR2 FQNEAQ (reference sequence). The CDR3 is 14 amino acids. CDR3 sequence: CASSFSGEVTEAFF. The CDR3 region has the DNA TGTGCCAGCAGCTTCTCAGGGGAAGTCACTGAAGCTTTCTTT.

The rearrangement uses TRBV30 and TRBJ2-7; D gene ambiguous. The V and J ends lost 0 bases and 5 bases respectively, with 5 bases between them. The CDR3 contains 11 residues. CDR1 is GTSNPN and CDR2 is SVGIG in the germline V gene (reference sequence). CDR3 residues: CAWSVANEQYF. The CDR3 nucleotides read TGTGCCTGGAGTGTGGCCAACGAGCAGTACTTC.

The V and J genes are TRBV2 and TRBJ1-2; TRBD1 agrees at 8 bases. Germline V gene sequence: CDR1 SNHLY, CDR2 FYNNEI. J lost 8 bases, V lost 4 bases, and 3 bases had no gene match. CDR3 length equals 12 residues. In DNA, the CDR3 is TGTGCCAGCAGTGGACAGGGGTTCGGCTACACCTTC. Protein sequence: CASSGQGFGYTF.

This chain links TRBV5-4 with TRBJ2-7, with 9 bases identical to TRBD2. Germline V gene data show CDR1 as SGHNT and CDR2 as YYREEE (reference sequence). The CDR3 runs to 14 residues. The J segment lost 4 bases and the V segment lost 4 bases, leaving 6 bases of the junction unmatched. DNA for the CDR3: TGTGCCAGCAGCGACGGACTAGCGTCTTACGAGCAGTACTTC. Its translation is CASSDGLASYEQYF.

This rearrangement joins TRBV27 to TRBJ1-5; TRBD1 agrees at 7 bases. J lost 8 bases, V lost 5 bases, and 9 bases had no gene match. The germline CDR1 and CDR2 sequences are MNHEY and SMNVEV (reference sequence). There are 14 residues in the CDR3. For the CDR3, the DNA is TGTGCCAGCAGTGCCACAGGGGCTCTCGAGCCCCAGCATTTT. Its protein product is CASSATGALEPQHF.

This clone is a singleton in its sample. The chain uses TRBV2 and TRBJ1-4; no firm D call. V lost 1 base and J 6 bases, leaving 3 bases between the germline ends. The CDR3 runs to 12 residues. CDR1 and CDR2 (germline): SNHLY, FYNNEI. The CDR3 is CASSEVYEKLFF. DNA for the CDR3: TGTGCCAGCAGTGAAGTTTATGAAAAACTGTTTTTT.

Comments on this clone: Other nucleotide sequences in the sample specify the same CDR3. The chain is built from TRBV4-3 and TRBJ1-2; D ambiguous. Trimming removed 0 bases from V and 2 bases from J, with 10 bases in between. CDR3 length: 15 amino acids. Germline V gene lookup returns CDR1 LGHNA and CDR2 YSLEER. CDR3 sequence reads: CASSQDWAGNYGYTF. DNA of the CDR3: TGCGCCAGCAGCCAAGATTGGGCAGGCAACTATGGCTACACCTTC.

The V call is TRBV6-6, the J call TRBJ1-4; no clear D gene. V was clipped by 6 bases and J by 0 bases, with 11 bases between them. This CDR3 has 15 residues. Germline V gives CDR1 MNHNY, CDR2 SVGAGI (reference sequence). The DNA for the CDR3 is TGTGCCAGCAGCCTACACGTTGCAACTAATGAAAAACTGTTTTTT. Its translation is CASSLHVATNEKLFF.

This chain connects TRBV19 to TRBJ2-1, with unresolved D. The CDR3 totals 12 residues. Trimming pared 3 bases from V and 2 bases from J, leaving 2 bases between. In germline, CDR1 is LNHDA, CDR2 SQIVND (reference sequence). In DNA, the CDR3 is TGTGCCAGTAGTATGACCTACAATGAGCAGTTCTTC. Translating it yields CASSMTYNEQFF.

The chain carries TRBV19 and TRBJ2-7; 7 positions match TRBD1. V was pared by 4 bases and J by 2 bases, with 5 bases of the junction left unmatched. The CDR3 runs 14 residues. Germline CDR1 and CDR2: LNHDA and SQIVND (reference sequence). The chain's CDR3 is CASSRDRATYEQYF. The CDR3 nucleotides are TGTGCCAGTAGTAGAGACAGGGCCACCTACGAGCAGTACTTC.

This chain links TRBV19 with TRBJ2-1; TRBD1 or TRBD2 may be the D gene (5 bases each). CDR3 length equals 15 residues. Germline V CDR1 and CDR2: LNHDA, SQIVND (reference sequence). Trimming pared 2 bases from V and 6 bases from J, leaving 14 bases between. The CDR3 DNA sequence: TGTGCCAGTAGTATATCTCAGGGACCTATCAATGAGCAGTTCTTC. Its protein product is CASSISQGPINEQFF.

V is TRBV6-5 and J is TRBJ1-5; 9 bases are shared with TRBD1. The CDR3 is 15 residues long. CDR1 is MNHEY, CDR2 SVGAGI, per germline. Trimming removed 2 bases from V and 5 bases from J; junction bases left unmatched: 4. The CDR3 DNA follows: TGTGCCAGCAGTTACGGAAGACAGGGGGATCAGCCCCAGCATTTT. Translated, it gives CASSYGRQGDQPQHF.

V and J are TRBV7-3 and TRBJ2-1; the match to TRBD2 covers 9 bases. The V gene's germline CDR1 is SGHTA and CDR2 FQGTGA. V gave up 4 bases and J gave up 7 bases; unmatched junction bases: 11. The CDR3 extends over 16 amino acids. CDR3 sequence reads: CASSSIAGVGWNEQFF. CDR3 sequence (DNA): TGTGCCAGCAGCTCCATAGCGGGAGTGGGTTGGAATGAGCAGTTCTTC.

The CDR3 DNA follows: TGTGCCAGTAGTTGGGGGTCAGATACGCAGTATTTT. Protein sequence: CASSWGSDTQYF. The gene calls are TRBV19 and TRBJ2-3, with D perhaps matching TRBD1 or TRBD2 (5 bases each). The CDR3 is made up of 12 amino acids. The germline CDR1 and CDR2 sequences are LNHDA and SQIVND (reference sequence). V gave up 5 bases and J gave up 4 bases, with 7 bases separating them.

V and J are TRBV11-1 and TRBJ2-5, with unresolved D. Germline V CDR1 and CDR2: SGHAT, FQDESV (reference sequence). The germline V and J ends were trimmed by 3 bases and 9 bases, with 14 bases remaining between them. The CDR3 has 13 residues. The CDR3 reads CASSFDLGVSQYF. Here the CDR3 DNA reads TGTGCCAGCAGCTTTGACCTCGGAGTCTCCCAGTACTTC.

V gene TRBV4-1 combines with J gene TRBJ2-5; D might be TRBD1 (6 bases). The DNA end is more similar to TRBJ2-7, so the J call may be wrong. The length of the CDR3 is 15 residues. In germline, CDR1 is MGHRA, CDR2 YSYEKL. CDR3 residues: CASSQDGRDTYEQYF. CDR3 nucleotide sequence: TGCGCCAGCAGCCAAGATGGCAGGGACACCTACGAGCAGTACTTC.

The rearrangement links TRBV13 to TRBJ2-4; 7 bases fit TRBD2. This CDR3 comprises 14 residues. J was trimmed by 8 bases and V by 5 bases; bases with no gene match: 9. Germline loops: CDR1 PRHDT, CDR2 FYEKMQ (reference sequence). In DNA form, the CDR3 reads TGTGCCAGCAGCCCGGGGAGCGGGGAATACATTCAGTACTTC. Its translation: CASSPGSGEYIQYF. Filled out from reference TRBV13 and TRBJ2-4, the complete variable domain reads AAGVIQSPRHLIKEKRETATLKCYPIPRHDTVYWYQQGPGQDPQFLISFYEKMQSDKGSIPDRFSAQQFSDYHSELNMSSLELGDSALYFCASSPGSGEYIQYFGAGTRLSVL.

V and J are TRBV27 and TRBJ2-7; D uncertain. Between the trimmed V and J ends, which lost 7 bases and 0 bases, there was a span of 16 bases. The CDR3 extends over 15 amino acids. Germline-derived CDR1 and CDR2 are MNHEY and SMNVEV (reference sequence). CDR3 DNA sequence: TGTGCCAGCACCCTCTCATGGGGTTCCTCCTACGAGCAGTACTTC. Translating gives CASTLSWGSSYEQYF.

J is TRBJ1-6 and V is TRBV27, with D perhaps TRBD1 (6 bases). Trimming removed 6 bases at V and 5 bases at J, with 11 bases between. The CDR3 length is 14 residues. CDR1 is MNHEY, CDR2 SMNVEV, per germline (reference sequence). The CDR3 region has the DNA TGTGCCAGCAGCTACAGGGAAAATAATTCACCCCTCCACTTT. Its translation: CASSYRENNSPLHF.